This TCR beta chain was documented in a study of human T cells and chemical hapten exposure (dated by TCRdb to the early 2020s). Describing the broader study: For sensitization, 2% DPC in acetone was applied to an approximately 2 cm by approximately 2 cm area of upper inner arm skin. Blood samples were taken from patients before sensitization (week 0) and at 2, 6 and about 24 weeks after DPC sensitization. The libraries were sequenced as a pool, and the TCR yield per sample differed mostly because of small variations in library volumes within the pool. Blood for TCR sequencing was provided by twenty-nine alopecia patients at one to four time points (pre-sensitization, 2, 6 and 24 weeks). Patch tests used Finn chambers with 0.01% DPC on the upper back, scored after 6 days by International Contact Dermatitis Research Group standards. Throughout the approximately 24-week study period, patients were also given weekly therapeutic DPC doses on the scalp. The mostly female patient cohort included alopecia areata with under or over 50% scalp involvement, alopecia totalis and alopecia universalis. In alopecia patients, the study followed how the peripheral blood TCR repertoire changed in vivo over primary and secondary sensitization to diphenylcyclopropenone (DPC), a hapten.

Libraries came from RACE. The data were produced on a NextSeq 500. Library preparation attached unique molecular identifiers to individual cDNA molecules for quantitative, reproducible TCR counting. Each blood RNA sample was used to sequence both TCR alpha and TCR beta chains. The authors' analysis ran thus. A median of around 96,000 TCRs per sample was observed, with a range of about 23,224 to 750,000. V, J and CDR3 annotation of the TCR reads was performed with the Decombinator software suite. For PS versus PT1 abundance plots, all samples were subsampled to the same number of TCRs (28,000). TCRs were defined as expanded if absent before sensitization and observed at least eight times at the 2-week time point. TCRdb reprocessing: public reads trimmed at Q25 with fastp, clones called with MiXCR, in-frame beta chains kept. Every entry covers one CDR3 protein and lists the most common genes and DNA from its rows. TCRdb's processing, not the study's, gives the V and J calls here. For this sample the table gives 82,000 or so distinct CDR3 sequences, of which under 15% were detected only once. The ten largest account for roughly 6% of the sample.

Paper-wide results and their limitations: After repeated subsampling, the strength of the expansion versus patch-test correlation and the threshold at which it became significant changed. All patients had alopecia, a presumed autoimmune disease, so their immune response might differ from that of healthy individuals. Compared with pre-sensitization or healthy control sets, expanded TCRs formed significantly more large CDR3 similarity clusters, which is consistent with antigen-driven responses. Patch test score correlated positively with the number of PT1 expanded TCRs, reaching significance at thresholds 8, 16 and 32 but not at 4. DPC sensitization did not change how many TCRs were above 1 in 1000 frequency, and no evidence was found of alterations in global repertoire structure.

After removal of 8 bases from V and 2 bases from J, the junction retains 10 bases not matched to a gene. From its cysteine to its phenylalanine, the CDR3 spans 15 amino acids. CDR3 DNA only is kept here, 45 bases in frame from base 1. Looking up the germline V gene yields CDR1 MDHEN and CDR2 SYDVKM. Read against the paper, the sample's time point label means: patch test 3, about 24 weeks after DPC sensitization. The sample's treatment or condition label is to be understood as: therapeutic diphenylcyclopropenone sensitization with weekly scalp DPC. At every patch-test visit, the blood draw took place before the patch test was put on. Patients were considered eligible if aged 18 to 70, diagnosed with alopecia and deemed suitable for DPC therapy, and patients were excluded if pregnant. Total RNA was extracted from unfractionated whole blood collected in Tempus Blood RNA tubes. This clonotype has more than one count but fewer than ten. It lacks a known antigen. The sample holds no much larger clone one base away, and base qualities are not on file.

The sequence derives from a woman aged 45-65 years with alopecia areata. Some clones in this sample may be carry-over from other donors' samples. This material consisted of whole blood, taken in connection with sensitization to the hapten diphenylcyclopropenone (DPC). The rearranged segments are TRBV28 and TRBJ2-3; the central 7 bases match TRBD1. The sequenced DNA: TGTGCCAGCGCACACAGGGGTTGGAACACAGATACGCAGTATTTT. Its protein reads: CASAHRGWNTDTQYF.